This TCR beta chain derives from a study of cytomegalovirus exposure and HLA in healthy donors. V shed 0 bases and J shed 8 bases, with 8 bases lying between them. The CDR3 is 13 residues long. Germline V gene data show CDR1 as MNHEY and CDR2 as SVGAGI. The PCR made use of 60 Vbeta and 13 Jbeta primers. Method: immunoSEQ multiplex PCR; TCRdb's copy keeps in-frame clones and lacks some. The data show about 180,000 clones, with roughly 84% seen just once and roughly 0.38% held by the top ten. This sequence originates from a boy younger than 10 in good health and CMV-seronegative. The J gene is TRBJ2-1, the V gene TRBV6-5, with D possibly TRBD1 on 5 matching bases. The sample comprised PBMCs. The CDR3 is CASSYSTRDEQFF. The CDR3 bases are TGTGCCAGCAGTTACTCGACCAGGGATGAGCAGTTCTTC.